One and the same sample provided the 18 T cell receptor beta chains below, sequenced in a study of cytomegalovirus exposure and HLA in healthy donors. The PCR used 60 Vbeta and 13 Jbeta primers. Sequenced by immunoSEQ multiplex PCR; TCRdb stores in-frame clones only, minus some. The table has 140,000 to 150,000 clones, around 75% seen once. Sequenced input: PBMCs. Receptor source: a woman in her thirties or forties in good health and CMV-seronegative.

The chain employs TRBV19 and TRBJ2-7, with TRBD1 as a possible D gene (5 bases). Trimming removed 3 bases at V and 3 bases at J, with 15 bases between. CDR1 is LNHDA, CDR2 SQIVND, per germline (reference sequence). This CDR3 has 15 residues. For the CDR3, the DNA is TGTGCCAGTAGTATGCTTAGGGGCGTCGGCTACGAGCAGTACTTC. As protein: CASSMLRGVGYEQYF. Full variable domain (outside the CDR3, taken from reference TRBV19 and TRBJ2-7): DGGITQSPKYLFRKEGQNVTLSCEQNLNHDAMYWYRQDPGQGLRLIYYSQIVNDFQKGDIAEGYSVSREKKESFPLTVTSAQKNPTAFYLCASSMLRGVGYEQYFGPGTRLTVT.

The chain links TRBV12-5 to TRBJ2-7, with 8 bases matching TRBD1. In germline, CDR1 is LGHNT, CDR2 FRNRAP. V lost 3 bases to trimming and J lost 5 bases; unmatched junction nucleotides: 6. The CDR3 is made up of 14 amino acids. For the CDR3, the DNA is TGTGCTAGTGGTTTTAGACAGGGGTCAGACGAGCAGTACTTC. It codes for CASGFRQGSDEQYF.

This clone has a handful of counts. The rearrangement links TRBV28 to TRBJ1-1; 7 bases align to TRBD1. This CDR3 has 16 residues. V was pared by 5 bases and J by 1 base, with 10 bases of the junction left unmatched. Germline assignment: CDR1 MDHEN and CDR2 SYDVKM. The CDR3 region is CASSSPPGTANTEAFF. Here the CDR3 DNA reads TGTGCCAGCAGTAGCCCCCCCGGGACAGCGAACACTGAAGCTTTCTTT.

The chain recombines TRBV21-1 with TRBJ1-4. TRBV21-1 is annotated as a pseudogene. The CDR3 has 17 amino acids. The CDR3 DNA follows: TGTGCCAGCAGCATGAACCTTCGCCGGGAGAGTAATGAAAAACTGTTTTTT. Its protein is CASSMNLRRESNEKLFF.

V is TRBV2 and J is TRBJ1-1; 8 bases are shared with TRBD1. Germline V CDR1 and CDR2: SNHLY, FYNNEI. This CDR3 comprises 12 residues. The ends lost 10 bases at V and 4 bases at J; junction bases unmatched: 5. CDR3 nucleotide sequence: TGTGCCACCCAGGGGGCTGGCACTGAAGCTTTCTTT. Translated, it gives CATQGAGTEAFF.

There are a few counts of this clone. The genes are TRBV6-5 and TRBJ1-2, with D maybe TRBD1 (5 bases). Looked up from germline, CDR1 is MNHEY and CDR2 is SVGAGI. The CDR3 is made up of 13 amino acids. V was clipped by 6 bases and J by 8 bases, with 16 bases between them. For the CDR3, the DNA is TGTGCCAGCAGGCAGATTCCGGGACTCGGCTACACCTTC. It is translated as CASRQIPGLGYTF.

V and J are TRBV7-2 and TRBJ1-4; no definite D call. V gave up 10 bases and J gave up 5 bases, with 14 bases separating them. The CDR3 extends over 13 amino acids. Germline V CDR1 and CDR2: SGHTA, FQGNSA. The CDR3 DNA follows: TGTGCCATCGAAACTGTACCGAATGAAAAACTGTTTTTT. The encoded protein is CAIETVPNEKLFF.

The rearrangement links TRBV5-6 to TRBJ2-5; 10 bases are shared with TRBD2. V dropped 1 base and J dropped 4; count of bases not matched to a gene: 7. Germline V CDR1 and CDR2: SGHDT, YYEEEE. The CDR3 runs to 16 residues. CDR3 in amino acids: CASSLRAGGVPETQYF. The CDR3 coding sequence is TGTGCCAGCAGCTTGAGAGCGGGAGGGGTCCCAGAGACCCAGTACTTC.

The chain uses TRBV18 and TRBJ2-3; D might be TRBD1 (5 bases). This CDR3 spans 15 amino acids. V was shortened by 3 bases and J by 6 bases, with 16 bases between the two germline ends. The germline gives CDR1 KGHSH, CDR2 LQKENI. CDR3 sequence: CASSPRTAGPDTQYF. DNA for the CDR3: TGTGCCAGCTCACCCAGGACGGCAGGGCCCGATACGCAGTATTTT.

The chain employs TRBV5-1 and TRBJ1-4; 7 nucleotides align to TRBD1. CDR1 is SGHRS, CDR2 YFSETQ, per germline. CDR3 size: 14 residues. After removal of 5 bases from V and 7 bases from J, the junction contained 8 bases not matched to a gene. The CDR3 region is CASSQGGASEKLFF. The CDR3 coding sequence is TGCGCCAGCAGTCAAGGGGGCGCCAGTGAAAAACTGTTTTTT.

The CDR3 DNA reads TGTGCCATCAGCTCAGGGGGTAAGGGAGATCAGCCCCAGCATTTT. Its translation: CAISSGGKGDQPQHF. The chain links TRBV10-3 to TRBJ1-5, with 7 nucleotides matching TRBD1. Germline-derived CDR1 and CDR2 are ENHRY and SYGVKD. The CDR3 is 15 amino acids. After removal of 6 bases from V and 5 bases from J, the junction contained 10 bases not matched to a gene.

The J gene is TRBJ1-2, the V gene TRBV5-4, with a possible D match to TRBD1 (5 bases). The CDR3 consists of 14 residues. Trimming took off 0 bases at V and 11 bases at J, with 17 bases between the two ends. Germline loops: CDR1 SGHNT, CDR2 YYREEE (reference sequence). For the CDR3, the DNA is TGTGCCAGCAGCTTGGAGAGGGGTGGGGGAGGTTACACCTTC. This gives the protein CASSLERGGGGYTF.

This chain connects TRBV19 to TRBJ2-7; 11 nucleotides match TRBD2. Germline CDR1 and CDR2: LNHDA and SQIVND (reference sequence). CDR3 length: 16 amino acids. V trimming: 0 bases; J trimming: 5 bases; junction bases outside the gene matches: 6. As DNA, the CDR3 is TGTGCCAGTAGTATAGATCGTAGCGGGAGGGCCAACGAGCAGTACTTC. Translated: CASSIDRSGRANEQYF.

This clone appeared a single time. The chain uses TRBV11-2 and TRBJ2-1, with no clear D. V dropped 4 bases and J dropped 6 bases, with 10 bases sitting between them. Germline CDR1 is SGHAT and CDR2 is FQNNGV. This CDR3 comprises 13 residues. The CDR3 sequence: CASSYQRVNEQFF. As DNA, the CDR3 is TGTGCCAGCAGCTACCAGCGCGTCAATGAGCAGTTCTTC.

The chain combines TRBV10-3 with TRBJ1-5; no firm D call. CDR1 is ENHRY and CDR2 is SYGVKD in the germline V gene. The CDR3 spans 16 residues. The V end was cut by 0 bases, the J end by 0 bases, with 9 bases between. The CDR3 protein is CAISESSSNSNQPQHF. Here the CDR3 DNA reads TGTGCCATCAGTGAGTCGTCTAGTAATAGCAATCAGCCCCAGCATTTT.

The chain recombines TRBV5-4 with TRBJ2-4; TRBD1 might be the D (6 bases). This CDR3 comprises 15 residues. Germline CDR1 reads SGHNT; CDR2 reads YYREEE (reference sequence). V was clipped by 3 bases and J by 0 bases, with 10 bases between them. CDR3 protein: CASSSRTEAKNIQYF. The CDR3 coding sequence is TGTGCCAGCAGCTCTAGGACAGAAGCCAAAAACATTCAGTACTTC.

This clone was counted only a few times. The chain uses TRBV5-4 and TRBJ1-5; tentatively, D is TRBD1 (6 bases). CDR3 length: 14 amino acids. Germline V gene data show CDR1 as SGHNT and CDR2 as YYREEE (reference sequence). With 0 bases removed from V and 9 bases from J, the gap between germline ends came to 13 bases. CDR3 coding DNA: TGTGCCAGCAGCTTGGACGGGGGCGGGGGGCCCCAGCATTTT. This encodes CASSLDGGGGPQHF.

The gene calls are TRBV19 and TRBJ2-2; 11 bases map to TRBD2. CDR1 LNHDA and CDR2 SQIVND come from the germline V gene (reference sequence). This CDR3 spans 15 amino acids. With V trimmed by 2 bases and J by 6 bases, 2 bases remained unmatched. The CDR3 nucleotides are TGTGCCAGTAGTATATCACTAGCGGGGGCCGGGGAGCTGTTTTTT. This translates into CASSISLAGAGELFF.